This TCR beta chain was captured by sequencing in a study of blood T cell repertoires in COVID-19. Study background: Sources were T cells, B-cell-depleted T cells, or PBMCs; the material itself was cDNA or gDNA.

Those enrolled, adults aged 18 to 89 years, came from under 25 US areas. Participants' own reports of clinical history determined their cohort assignment. TCRdb's table, derived via immunoSEQ multiplex PCR, lists solely in-frame clones and lacks some. The table shows roughly 200,000 clones, with approximately 92% occurring only once. Germline V gene lookup returns CDR1 LGHNA and CDR2 YNFKEQ. Deletions cut 0 bases from V and 0 bases from J, with 8 bases between. The CDR3 runs 15 residues. Sample: PBMCs or T cells enriched from blood (not recorded which). The chain carries TRBV4-2 and TRBJ1-2; D call uncertain. This receptor was taken from a woman aged 40 to 50 with acute COVID-19. DNA for the CDR3: TGTGCCAGCAGCCAAGATGTGACTTCTAACTATGGCTACACCTTC. Protein: CASSQDVTSNYGYTF.